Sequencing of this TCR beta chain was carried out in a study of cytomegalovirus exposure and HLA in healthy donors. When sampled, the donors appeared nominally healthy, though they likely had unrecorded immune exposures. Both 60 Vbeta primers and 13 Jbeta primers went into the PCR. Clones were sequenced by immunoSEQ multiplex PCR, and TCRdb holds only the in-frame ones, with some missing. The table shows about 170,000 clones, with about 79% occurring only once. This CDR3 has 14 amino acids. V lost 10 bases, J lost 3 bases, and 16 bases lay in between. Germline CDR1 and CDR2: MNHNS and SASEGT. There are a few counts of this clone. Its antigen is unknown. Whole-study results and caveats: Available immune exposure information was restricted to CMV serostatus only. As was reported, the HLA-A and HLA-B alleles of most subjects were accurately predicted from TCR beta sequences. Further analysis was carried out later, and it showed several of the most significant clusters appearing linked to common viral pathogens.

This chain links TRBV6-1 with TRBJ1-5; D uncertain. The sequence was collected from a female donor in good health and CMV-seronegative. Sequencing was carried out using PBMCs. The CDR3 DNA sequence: TGTGCCATTACAGCATTGGCAGACAATCAGCCCCAGCATTTT. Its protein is CAITALADNQPQHF.